The T cell receptor (beta chain) described here comes from a study of response to subunit inactivated influenza vaccine. Whole-study findings and limits: Few new T cells, the authors suggested, are recruited by each seasonal influenza vaccination.

MiXCR, run by TCRdb on the RT-PCR reads, gives a single entry per CDR3 protein. This table holds 500,000 to 550,000 distinct CDR3 sequences, 7.5% to 8.5% found once. This clonotype was seen a few times. Its antigen is undetermined. The sequence derives from a man aged 45 to 75 who received an inactivated influenza vaccine. Sequencing used PBMCs from blood, obtained around 25 months after vaccination.

DNA of the CDR3: TGTGCCAGCAGCTCTGGGGCCAGCTCACGCACTGAAGCTTTCTTT. It codes for CASSSGASSRTEAFF. The V gene is TRBV13, the J gene TRBJ1-1, with D perhaps TRBD1 (5 bases). V shed 4 bases and J shed 4 bases, with 16 bases lying between them. This CDR3 is built from 15 residues. CDR1 and CDR2 from the germline V gene are PRHDT and FYEKMQ (reference sequence).